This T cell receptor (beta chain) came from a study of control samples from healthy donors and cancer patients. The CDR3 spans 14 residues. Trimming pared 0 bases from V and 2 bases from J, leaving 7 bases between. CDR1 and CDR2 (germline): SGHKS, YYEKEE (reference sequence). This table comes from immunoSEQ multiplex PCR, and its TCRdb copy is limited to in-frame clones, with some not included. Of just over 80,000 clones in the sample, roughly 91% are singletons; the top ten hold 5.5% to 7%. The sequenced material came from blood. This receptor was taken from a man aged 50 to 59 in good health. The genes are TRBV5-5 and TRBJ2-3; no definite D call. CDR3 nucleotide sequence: TGTGCCAGCAGCTTGGACACCCACACAGATACGCAGTATTTT. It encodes CASSLDTHTDTQYF. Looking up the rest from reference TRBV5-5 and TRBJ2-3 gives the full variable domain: DAGVTQSPTHLIKTRGQQVTLRCSPISGHKSVSWYQQVLGQGPQFIFQYYEKEERGRGNFPDRFSARQFPNYSSELNVNALLLGDSALYLCASSLDTHTDTQYFGPGTRLTVL.